The text below deals with one T cell receptor beta chain. Its cognate antigen has yet to be identified. The input lacks base qualities; no much larger clone sits a single base away. From its cysteine to its phenylalanine, the CDR3 spans 17 amino acids. Only CDR3 DNA is held: 51 bases, read in frame from base 1. Based on the germline V gene, the CDR1 and CDR2 sequences are SGHAT and FQNNGV. The junction shows trimming of 6 bases on V and 1 base on J, and the gene matches do not reach 9 bases of it. The immunoSEQ Assay, a bias-controlled multiplex PCR, was used to amplify TCRbeta CDR3 regions from genomic DNA. In the source study's methods: The number of nucleated cells in each sample was estimated by amplification of reference gene primers within the assay. Sequence reads were collapsed and filtered to measure the absolute abundance of every unique TCRbeta CDR3 rearrangement. For each sample, productive Simpson clonality was calculated as the square root of Simpson's diversity index over productive rearrangements. This is the immuneACCESS table as TCRdb keeps it, with only in-frame sequences that have V and J called. A part of the clones is gone; compared with another copy, unresolved V genes explain less than half, and the rest is unexplained. V and J calls and clone size are as listed in that table; D and trimming were resolved from the DNA. This sample holds a few hundred thousand clones; about 85% were observed only once. The top ten hold less than 8.5% of the sample.

This entry comes from a study of blood T cell repertoires in COVID-19 (dated by TCRdb to the early 2020s). About the full investigation: Collaborator samples came from the United States, Italy and Spain and covered acute and convalescent phases of COVID-19. The prospective study material was composed of cDNA or gDNA derived from T cells, B-cell-depleted T cells, or PBMCs. Subjects who had been exposed to COVID-19, were actively infected with it, or had recovered from it provided the deeply sampled blood TCRbeta repertoires that made up the dataset. The repertoires were released in a freely available public database meant as a resource for research on the immune response to SARS-CoV-2. Samples came from the ongoing ImmuneRACE study (first 160 participants) plus 1,254 subjects from 6 global collaborators. Sample metadata almost always included a de-identified subject ID, COVID-19 status, age in years and sex. Where HLA class I and class II types were available, the types were taken from metadata supplied by the sample provider, not from assay-based typing. Points the paper makes about the study in general: The quantity of clinical and demographic metadata differed by source and by participant and was supplied without curation.

Enrolling through a virtual design, the prospective study's participants ranged in age from roughly 18 to 89 years and lived across more than 20 United States geographic areas. To assign participants to cohorts, the prospective study relied on clinical history that participants themselves reported in a screening survey and a study questionnaire. Exposed participants had been in contact, within 2 weeks of entering the study, with a person who had a PCR-confirmed or clinician-diagnosed case of COVID-19. In the prospective study, whole blood, serum and a nasopharyngeal or oropharyngeal swab were collected from each participant by mobile phlebotomists. Prospective study participants could optionally give additional blood draws and questionnaires over a roughly 2-month period. Prospective study blood samples were shipped either frozen or at room temperature before DNA extraction.

The sequence links TRBV11-2 to TRBJ2-7; 13 central nucleotides agree with TRBD2. The material sequenced was PBMCs or T cells enriched from blood (not recorded which). The TCR originated in a woman aged 50 to 60 who had been exposed to COVID-19. The DNA is as follows: TGTGCCAGCAGATACGGGACTAGCGGGGCCAGTTCCTACGAGCAGTACTTC. This yields the protein CASRYGTSGASSYEQYF.